Below, 20 T cell receptor beta chains from the same sample are listed, as sequenced in a study of cytomegalovirus exposure and HLA in healthy donors. The PCR made use of 60 Vbeta and 13 Jbeta primers. Some clones are missing from TCRdb's copy, which holds only in-frame ones; the method was immunoSEQ multiplex PCR. This sample yields fewer than 200,000 clones, of which approximately 81% are seen a single time; roughly 1.5% belongs to the top ten. Sample: PBMCs. All receptors come from a male donor in good health and CMV-seronegative.

The chain couples TRBV27 to TRBJ2-2; no definite D call. V was clipped by 1 base and J by 3 bases, with 12 bases between them. The CDR3 contains 16 residues. The germline gives CDR1 MNHEY, CDR2 SMNVEV (reference sequence). CDR3 loop: CASSLFLPDYTGELFF. In DNA form, the CDR3 reads TGTGCCAGCAGTTTATTCCTACCCGATTACACCGGGGAGCTGTTTTTT.

The chain recombines TRBV6-1 with TRBJ2-6; 9 nucleotides match TRBD2. V was clipped by 4 bases and J by 2 bases; unmatched bases: 6. The CDR3 is made up of 17 amino acids. Germline V gene data show CDR1 as MNHNS and CDR2 as SASEGT. The CDR3 reads CASSVSSGMAGANVLTF. DNA of the CDR3: TGTGCCAGCAGTGTATCTAGCGGGATGGCTGGGGCCAACGTCCTGACTTTC.

The J gene is TRBJ1-6, the V gene TRBV9; 7 positions match TRBD1. The CDR3 is 15 residues long. The germline V gene encodes CDR1 SGDLS and CDR2 YYNGEE. V trimming: 3 bases; J trimming: 2 bases; junction bases outside the gene matches: 2. CDR3 sequence: CASSEGTAYNSPLHF. CDR3 bases: TGTGCCAGCAGCGAGGGGACAGCCTATAATTCACCCCTCCACTTT.

V is TRBV9 and J is TRBJ1-4, with D uncertain. The CDR3 runs 15 residues. Trimming took 0 bases from V and 8 from J, leaving 14 bases between them. Germline V gene lookup returns CDR1 SGDLS and CDR2 YYNGEE. The CDR3 spells CASSVGLEPLEKLFF. The CDR3 coding sequence is TGTGCCAGCAGCGTAGGACTAGAACCTCTCGAAAAACTGTTTTTT.

The rearrangement joins TRBV2 to TRBJ2-2; 7 positions agree with TRBD1. Germline CDR1 SNHLY, CDR2 FYNNEI. V was clipped by 6 bases and J by 8 bases; unmatched bases: 3. This CDR3 region has 12 residues. The CDR3 DNA reads TGTGCCAGCAGGGAGGACAGGGGGGAGCTGTTTTTT. Translation: CASREDRGELFF.

In its sample, this clone was seen a few times. V and J are TRBV2 and TRBJ2-7, with TRBD1 as a possible D gene (5 bases). The CDR3 has 15 residues. Trimming took 3 bases from V and 2 from J, leaving 14 bases between them. The V gene's germline CDR1 is SNHLY and CDR2 FYNNEI. CDR3 region: CASSDRQGRTYEQYF. In DNA, the CDR3 is TGTGCCAGCAGTGATCGGCAGGGTAGAACCTACGAGCAGTACTTC.

The CDR3 nucleotides are TGTGCCTGGGGAAGTCTAGCGGGAGTTTCCTACAATGAGCAGTTCTTC. Its translation is CAWGSLAGVSYNEQFF. The rearrangement links TRBV30 to TRBJ2-1, with 10 nucleotides matching TRBD2. V gave up 5 bases and J gave up 1 base; unmatched junction bases: 8. The CDR3 has 16 amino acids. Per the germline V gene, CDR1 is GTSNPN and CDR2 is SVGIG (reference sequence).

V gene TRBV28 combines with J gene TRBJ2-7; 13 nucleotides line up with TRBD2. J lost 4 bases, V lost 5 bases, and 11 bases had no gene match. The length of the CDR3 is 17 residues. The germline V gene has CDR1 MDHEN and CDR2 SYDVKM. The CDR3 nucleotides read TGTGCCAGCAGTCTTCTGCGGACTAGCGGGAGTAGTTACGAGCAGTACTTC. This sequence encodes CASSLLRTSGSSYEQYF.

This chain connects TRBV27 to TRBJ1-4; 7 bases map to TRBD1. The CDR3 totals 15 residues. Trimming took 1 base from V and 7 from J; bases not matched to a gene: 6. The V gene's germline CDR1 is MNHEY and CDR2 SMNVEV (reference sequence). The CDR3 region has the DNA TGTGCCAGCAGTTTATTGAGGGGGCGGCGTGAAAAACTGTTTTTT. As protein: CASSLLRGRREKLFF.

In this sample, this clone turned up once. The CDR3 sequence: CASTVNYGYTF. DNA of the CDR3: TGTGCCAGCACTGTAAACTATGGCTACACCTTC. The V call is TRBV6-1, the J call TRBJ1-2; no clear D gene. The CDR3 has 11 amino acids. CDR1 MNHNS and CDR2 SASEGT come from the germline V gene. V was clipped by 7 bases and J by 2 bases, with 5 bases between them.

J is TRBJ1-1 and V is TRBV7-2, with D unresolved. The CDR3 runs to 14 residues. With 1 base removed from V and 0 bases from J, the gap between germline ends came to 6 bases. The germline V gene encodes CDR1 SGHTA and CDR2 FQGNSA. CDR3 loop: CASSLGGVNTEAFF. DNA for the CDR3: TGTGCCAGCAGCTTAGGGGGAGTGAACACTGAAGCTTTCTTT.

This chain uses TRBV14 with TRBJ2-1; 7 bases align to TRBD2. The CDR3 extends over 14 amino acids. The germline CDR1 and CDR2 sequences are SGHDN and FVKESK. Trimming at V came to 7 bases and at J to 4 bases, leaving 7 bases not matched to a gene. CDR3 DNA: TGTGCCAGCAACTTAGCGGGTGCTTACAATGAGCAGTTCTTC. Translating it yields CASNLAGAYNEQFF. Drawing the rest from reference TRBV14 and TRBJ2-1, the complete variable domain is EAGVTQFPSHSVIEKGQTVTLRCDPISGHDNLYWYRRVMGKEIKFLLHFVKESKQDESGMPNNRFLAERTGGTYSTLKVQPAELEDSGVYFCASNLAGAYNEQFFGPGTRLTVL.

The chain has TRBV11-2 and TRBJ2-2, with D uncertain. From germline, CDR1 is SGHAT and CDR2 FQNNGV. Between the trimmed V and J ends, which lost 1 base and 1 base, there was a span of 10 bases. CDR3 length: 16 amino acids. CDR3 DNA sequence: TGTGCCAGCAGCTTAGCTCCCCCCGGGAACACCGGGGAGCTGTTTTTT. Translation: CASSLAPPGNTGELFF.

The rearrangement uses TRBV7-2 and TRBJ2-5, with 9 positions matching TRBD2. The last part of the DNA fits TRBJ2-7 better; the J call may be wrong. Per the germline V gene, CDR1 is SGHTA and CDR2 is FQGNSA. This CDR3 is built from 19 residues. The CDR3 nucleotides are TGTGCCAGCAGCTTAGCGCGAGTAGCGGGAGCGGTGAGGTCCTACGAGCAGTACTTC. Translating gives CASSLARVAGAVRSYEQYF.

This clone was seen just once. J is TRBJ2-3 and V is TRBV7-9; the D is unclear. The length of the CDR3 is 15 residues. V lost 7 bases to trimming and J lost 1 base, with 15 bases between them. CDR1 and CDR2 (germline): SEHNR, FQNEAQ (reference sequence). The CDR3 loop reads CASTPGSGRTDTQYF. CDR3 bases: TGTGCCAGCACCCCCGGCTCTGGGCGCACAGATACGCAGTATTTT. Supplemented by reference TRBV7-9 and TRBJ2-3, the full variable domain reads DTGVSQNPRHKITKRGQNVTFRCDPISEHNRLYWYRQTLGQGPEFLTYFQNEAQLEKSRLLSDRFSAERPKGSFSTLEIQRTEQGDSAMYLCASTPGSGRTDTQYFGPGTRLTVL.

This clone was counted a few times. The chain is built from TRBV6-1 and TRBJ2-6, with D tentatively TRBD2 (6 bases). This CDR3 spans 19 amino acids. The germline V gene has CDR1 MNHNS and CDR2 SASEGT. V lost 2 bases and J lost 0, with 17 bases in between. This chain's CDR3 is CASSEKGPGRGSGANVLTF. CDR3 nucleotide sequence: TGTGCCAGCAGTGAAAAAGGGCCGGGGCGGGGCTCTGGGGCCAACGTCCTGACTTTC.

V and J are TRBV30 and TRBJ1-3; D is uncertain. V was shortened by 3 bases and J by 0 bases, with 18 bases between the two germline ends. Germline V gene data show CDR1 as GTSNPN and CDR2 as SVGIG (reference sequence). CDR3 length equals 17 residues. The CDR3 reads CAWSPAGASYSGNTIYF. The DNA of the CDR3 is TGTGCCTGGAGCCCCGCGGGCGCTTCATACTCTGGAAACACCATATATTTT.

The chain recombines TRBV5-4 with TRBJ2-7, with a weak D call TRBD1 (6 bases). The germline V gene has CDR1 SGHNT and CDR2 YYREEE (reference sequence). The CDR3 has 13 residues. V was clipped by 4 bases and J by 6 bases, with 14 bases between them. The CDR3 spells CASSADSLVEQYF. DNA of the CDR3: TGTGCCAGCAGCGCGGACAGCCTCGTCGAGCAGTACTTC. The complete variable domain, with remaining parts taken from reference TRBV5-4 and TRBJ2-7, reads ETGVTQSPTHLIKTRGQQVTLRCSSQSGHNTVSWYQQALGQGPQFIFQYYREEENGRGNFPPRFSGLQFPNYSSELNVNALELDDSALYLCASSADSLVEQYFGPGTRLTVT.

This sequence joins TRBV30 and TRBJ1-2; D might be TRBD1 (5 bases). Germline CDR1 GTSNPN, CDR2 SVGIG (reference sequence). The CDR3 is 16 amino acids. Trimming removed 3 bases from V and 4 bases from J, with 21 bases in between. This CDR3 reads CAWRVLLHGGGYGYTF. The CDR3 nucleotides are TGTGCCTGGAGAGTACTTCTGCACGGGGGAGGCTATGGCTACACCTTC.

The genes are TRBV18 and TRBJ1-2; D perhaps matches TRBD1 (6 bases). The CDR3 loop spans 12 amino acids. Trimming pared 6 bases from V and 8 bases from J, leaving 13 bases between. Germline CDR1 reads KGHSH; CDR2 reads LQKENI. The CDR3 nucleotides read TGTGCCAGCTCGGGGGCAGGGAGAGGCTACACCTTC. Translating it yields CASSGAGRGYTF.